This is a list of T cell receptor beta chains from one sample in a study of CD8 T cells in ankylosing spondylitis. TCRdb re-derived calls from the 5' RACE reads in MiXCR, one entry per CDR3 protein. The table records 670,000 or so distinct CDR3 sequences, roughly 19% of them present only once. Sequenced sample: blood, either unsorted or a sorted T cell fraction (not recorded which). These receptors were collected from a male donor with ankylosing spondylitis. CDR3s leave out the opening cysteine and the closing phenylalanine or tryptophan. Fields, in order: J gene, CDR3 length, V gene, clone size, CDR3 protein. The listing skips clone size in some rows; elsewhere it reads once, few, many or a size class.

TRBJ2-3	14	TRBV29-1	NA	SVDGWASGSTDTQY
TRBJ2-7	11	TRBV27	NA	ASSLFSGVEQY
TRBJ2-1	12	TRBV7-3	few	ASSLGQSSNEQF
TRBJ2-7	9	TRBV7-9	few	ASSFQDEQY
TRBJ1-5	13	TRBV11-2	NA	ASSFGDSANQPQH
TRBJ2-7	12	TRBV10-3	NA	AISAERDRNEQY
TRBJ1-2	11	TRBV10-3	NA	AIMGGEDYGYT
TRBJ1-4	12	TRBV7-9	few	ASSWDRGEEKLF
TRBJ2-1	13	TRBV10-3	few	ASSTAGQVTGEQF
TRBJ2-5	14	TRBV10-3	few	AISEFTGGVQETQY
TRBJ1-2	13	TRBV20-1	NA	SARDGGTGLYGYT
TRBJ2-7	13	TRBV20-1	NA	SAPGLDYSSYEQY
TRBJ2-7	12	TRBV9	few	ASSPWDRGDEQY
TRBJ2-2	14	TRBV4-2	NA	ASSLASGRNTGELF
TRBJ2-1	14	TRBV11-2	few	ASSFTGGLAYNEQF
TRBJ2-6	15	TRBV6-2/TRBV6-3	few	ASSYLDRPFGANVLT
TRBJ1-6	13	TRBV20-1	few	SASGRGRSNSPLH
TRBJ1-2	15	TRBV4-1	NA	ASSQGPRTGLDYGYT
TRBJ2-2	12	TRBV6-1	NA	ASSDTADTGELF
TRBJ2-3	12	TRBV9	few	ASSVVGSTDTQY
TRBJ2-2	15	TRBV12-3/TRBV12-4	few	ASSTPGLAGITGELF
TRBJ1-1	14	TRBV4-1	few	ASSQGTGKANTEAF
TRBJ2-1	13	TRBV4-1	NA	ASSQPVRNYNEQF
TRBJ1-5	10	TRBV30	once	AWSVPGKPQH
TRBJ2-7	14	TRBV5-5	many	ASSAGQGGVSYEQY
TRBJ1-2	11	TRBV20-1	few	SASKAGIYGYT
TRBJ2-3	14	TRBV7-9	NA	ASSETSGGHTDTQY
TRBJ2-6	15	TRBV6-1	few	ASSAWTVSSGANVLT
TRBJ2-3	15	TRBV7-6	NA	ASSLGSSGGVRDTQY
TRBJ2-3	12	TRBV5-1	NA	ASSPGLGADTQY
TRBJ1-2	14	TRBV10-3	NA	AILNGAAGTLYGYT
TRBJ2-7	11	TRBV2	NA	ASTKGAAYEQY
TRBJ2-1	15	TRBV14	NA	ASSHHSASGRQGGLF
TRBJ1-5	12	TRBV27	few	ASSPVPGHQPQH
TRBJ2-1	12	TRBV6-1	once	ASSGREFVDEQF
TRBJ2-1	13	TRBV5-6	few	ASSLSVTVYNEQF
TRBJ2-3	14	TRBV11-2	few	ASSLVAGGTTDTQY
TRBJ2-1	14	TRBV4-3	NA	ASSRRLAGAYNEQF
TRBJ2-2	13	TRBV6-1	NA	ASSGPGLATGKLF
TRBJ2-7	12	TRBV25-1	NA	ASSEYGAGTPTY
TRBJ2-1	11	TRBV6-2/TRBV6-3	few	ASSYSGTNEQF
TRBJ2-7	14	TRBV7-2	NA	ASSLAGTVNSYEQY
TRBJ1-5	13	TRBV10-3	few	AISERQSRNQPQH
TRBJ2-6	12	TRBV20-1	NA	SATGRSGANVLT